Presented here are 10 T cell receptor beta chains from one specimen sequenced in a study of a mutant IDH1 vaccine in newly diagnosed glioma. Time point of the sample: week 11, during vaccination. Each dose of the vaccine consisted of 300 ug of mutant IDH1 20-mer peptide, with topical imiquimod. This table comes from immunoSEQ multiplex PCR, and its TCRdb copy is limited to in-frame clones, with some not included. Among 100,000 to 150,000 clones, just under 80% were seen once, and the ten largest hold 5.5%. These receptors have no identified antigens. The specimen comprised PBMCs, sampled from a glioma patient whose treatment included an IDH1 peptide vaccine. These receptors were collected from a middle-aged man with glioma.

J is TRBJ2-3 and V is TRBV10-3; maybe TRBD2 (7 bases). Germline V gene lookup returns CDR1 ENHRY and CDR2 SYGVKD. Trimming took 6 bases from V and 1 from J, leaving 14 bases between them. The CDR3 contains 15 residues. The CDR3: CAISEPGGGTDTQYF. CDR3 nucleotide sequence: TGTGCCATCAGCGAGCCGGGGGGCGGCACAGATACGCAGTATTTT.

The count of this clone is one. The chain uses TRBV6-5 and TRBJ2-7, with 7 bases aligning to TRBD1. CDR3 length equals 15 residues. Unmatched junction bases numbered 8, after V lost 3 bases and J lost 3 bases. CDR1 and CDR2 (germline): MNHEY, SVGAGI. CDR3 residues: CASSYLPGQYYEQYF. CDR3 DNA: TGTGCCAGCAGTTATTTACCGGGACAGTACTACGAGCAGTACTTC.

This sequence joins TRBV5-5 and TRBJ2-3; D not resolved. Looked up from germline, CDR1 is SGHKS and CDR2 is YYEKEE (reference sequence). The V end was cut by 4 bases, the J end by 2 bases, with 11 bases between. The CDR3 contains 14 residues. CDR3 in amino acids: CASSKIEVTDTQYF. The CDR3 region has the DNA TGTGCCAGCAGCAAGATCGAGGTCACAGATACGCAGTATTTT.

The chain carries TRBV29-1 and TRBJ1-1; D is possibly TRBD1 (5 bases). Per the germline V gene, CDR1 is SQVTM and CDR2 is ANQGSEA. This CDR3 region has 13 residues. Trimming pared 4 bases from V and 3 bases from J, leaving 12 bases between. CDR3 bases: TGCAGCGTTGGCGGGGGAATGCACACTGAAGCTTTCTTT. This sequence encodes CSVGGGMHTEAFF. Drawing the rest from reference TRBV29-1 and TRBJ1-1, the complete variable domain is SAVISQKPSRDICQRGTSLTIQCQVDSQVTMMFWYRQQPGQSLTLIATANQGSEATYESGFVIDKFPISRPNLTFSTLTVSNMSPEDSSIYLCSVGGGMHTEAFFGQGTRLTVV.

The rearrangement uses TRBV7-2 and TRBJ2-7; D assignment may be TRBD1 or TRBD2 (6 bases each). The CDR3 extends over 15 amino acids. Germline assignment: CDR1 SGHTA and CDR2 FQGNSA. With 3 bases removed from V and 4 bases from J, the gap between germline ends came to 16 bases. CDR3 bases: TGTGCCAGCAGCTTTGAGTTTGGGGGGCTGTACGAGCAGTACTTC. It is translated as CASSFEFGGLYEQYF.

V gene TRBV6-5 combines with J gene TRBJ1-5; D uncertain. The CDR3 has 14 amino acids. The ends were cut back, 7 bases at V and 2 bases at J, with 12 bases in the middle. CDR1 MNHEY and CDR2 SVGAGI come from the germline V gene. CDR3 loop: CASTSRIGNQPQHF. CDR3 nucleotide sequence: TGTGCCAGCACCTCCCGGATTGGCAATCAGCCCCAGCATTTT.

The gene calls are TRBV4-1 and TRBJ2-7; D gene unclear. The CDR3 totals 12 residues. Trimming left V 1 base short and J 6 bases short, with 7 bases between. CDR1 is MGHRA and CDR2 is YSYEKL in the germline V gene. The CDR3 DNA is TGCGCCAGCAGCCAAGGGATGGGCGAGCAGTACTTC. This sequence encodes CASSQGMGEQYF.

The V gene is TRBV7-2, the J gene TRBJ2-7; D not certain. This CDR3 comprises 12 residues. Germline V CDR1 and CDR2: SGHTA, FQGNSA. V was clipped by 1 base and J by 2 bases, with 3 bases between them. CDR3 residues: CASSLDAYEQYF. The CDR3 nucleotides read TGTGCCAGCAGCTTAGACGCCTACGAGCAGTACTTC.

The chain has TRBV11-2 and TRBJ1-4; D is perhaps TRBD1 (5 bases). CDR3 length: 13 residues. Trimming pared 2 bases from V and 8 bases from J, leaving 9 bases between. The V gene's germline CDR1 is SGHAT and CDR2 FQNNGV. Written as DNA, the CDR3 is TGTGCCAGCAGCTTACAGGGAGGAGAAAAACTGTTTTTT. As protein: CASSLQGGEKLFF.

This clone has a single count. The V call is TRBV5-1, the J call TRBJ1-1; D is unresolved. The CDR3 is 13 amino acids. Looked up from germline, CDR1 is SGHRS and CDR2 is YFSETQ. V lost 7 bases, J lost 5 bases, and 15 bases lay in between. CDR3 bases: TGCGCCAGCGCTTACAGAGAGGATACTGAAGCTTTCTTT. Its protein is CASAYREDTEAFF. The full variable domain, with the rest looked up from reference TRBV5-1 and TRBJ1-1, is KAGVTQTPRYLIKTRGQQVTLSCSPISGHRSVSWYQQTPGQGLQFLFEYFSETQRNKGNFPGRFSGRQFSNSRSEMNVSTLELGDSALYLCASAYREDTEAFFGQGTRLTVV.